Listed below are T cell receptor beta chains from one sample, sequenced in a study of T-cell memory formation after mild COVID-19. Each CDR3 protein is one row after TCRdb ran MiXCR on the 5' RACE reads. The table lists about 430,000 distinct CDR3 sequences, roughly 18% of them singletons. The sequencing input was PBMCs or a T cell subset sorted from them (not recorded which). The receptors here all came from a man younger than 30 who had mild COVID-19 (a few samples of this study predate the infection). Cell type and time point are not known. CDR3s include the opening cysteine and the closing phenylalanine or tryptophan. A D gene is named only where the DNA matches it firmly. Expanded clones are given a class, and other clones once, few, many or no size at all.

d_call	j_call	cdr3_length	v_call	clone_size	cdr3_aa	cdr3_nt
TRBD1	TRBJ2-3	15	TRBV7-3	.	CASSLTTGGADTQYF	TGTGCCAGCAGCTTAACGACAGGGGGCGCAGATACGCAGTATTTT
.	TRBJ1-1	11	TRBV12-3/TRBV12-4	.	CASSTYTEAFF	TGTGCCAGCAGTACTTACACTGAAGCTTTCTTT
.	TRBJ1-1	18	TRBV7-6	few	CASSFRGGGGAMNTEAFF	TGTGCCAGCAGCTTCAGAGGAGGCGGGGGAGCTATGAACACTGAAGCTTTCTTT
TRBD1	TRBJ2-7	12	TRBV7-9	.	CASSGTDRVLHF	TGTGCCAGCAGCGGAACCGACAGGGTTCTCCACTTC
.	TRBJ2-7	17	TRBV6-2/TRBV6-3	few	CASSYSYSGREAYEQYF	TGTGCCAGCAGTTACTCTTATTCCGGCAGGGAAGCCTACGAGCAGTACTTC
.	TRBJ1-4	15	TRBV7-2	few	CASSLVGRVNEKLFF	TGTGCCAGCAGCTTAGTTGGCAGGGTTAATGAAAAACTGTTTTTT
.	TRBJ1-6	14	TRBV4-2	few	CASSQGDNRSPLHF	TGTGCCAGCAGCCAAGGGGACAACAGATCACCCCTCCACTTT
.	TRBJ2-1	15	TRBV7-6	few	CASSLEGKSYNEQFF	TGTGCCAGCAGCTTGGAGGGAAAATCCTACAATGAGCAGTTCTTC
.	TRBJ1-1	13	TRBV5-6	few	CASSRRLDWGAFF	TGTGCCAGCAGCCGACGCCTAGACTGGGGAGCTTTCTTT
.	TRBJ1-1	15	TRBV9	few	CASSVDGTPNTEAFF	TGTGCCAGCAGCGTAGATGGGACCCCGAACACTGAAGCTTTCTTT
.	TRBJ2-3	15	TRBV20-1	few	CSARDKQVPGDTQYF	TGCAGTGCTAGAGATAAGCAAGTTCCGGGGGATACGCAGTATTTT
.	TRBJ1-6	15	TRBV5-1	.	CASSLDGRANSPLHF	TGCGCCAGCAGCTTGGATGGCAGGGCGAATTCACCCCTCCACTTT
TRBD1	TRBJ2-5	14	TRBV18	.	CASSPPRGIETQYF	TGTGCCAGCTCACCCCCCAGGGGGATAGAGACCCAGTACTTC
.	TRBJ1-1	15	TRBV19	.	CASKTGQLMNTEAFF	TGTGCCAGTAAAACTGGGCAGTTAATGAACACTGAAGCTTTCTTT
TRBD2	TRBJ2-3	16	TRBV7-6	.	CASSLVSSGEGDTQYF	TGTGCCAGCAGCTTAGTGTCTAGCGGGGAGGGAGATACGCAGTATTTT
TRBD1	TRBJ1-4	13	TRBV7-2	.	CASGGQFREKLFF	TGTGCCAGCGGGGGACAGTTCCGGGAAAAACTGTTTTTT
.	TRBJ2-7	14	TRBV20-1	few	CSARDGRLTYEQYF	TGCAGTGCTAGAGATGGGAGGCTAACCTACGAGCAGTACTTC
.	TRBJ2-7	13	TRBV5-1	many	CASSPHGFYEQYF	TGCGCCAGCAGCCCGCACGGGTTCTACGAGCAGTACTTC
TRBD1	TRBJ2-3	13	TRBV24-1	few	CATSEDRGSTQYF	TGTGCCACCAGTGAGGACAGGGGGAGTACGCAGTATTTT
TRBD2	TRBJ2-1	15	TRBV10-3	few	CAIGPAGGFYNEQFF	TGTGCCATCGGTCCCGCGGGGGGGTTTTACAATGAGCAGTTCTTC
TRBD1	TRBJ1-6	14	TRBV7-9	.	CASSGQVDNSPLHF	TGTGCCAGCAGCGGACAGGTTGACAATTCACCCCTCCACTTT
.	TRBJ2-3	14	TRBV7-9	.	CASPLGLVPDTQYF	TGTGCCAGCCCTTTGGGGCTAGTCCCAGATACGCAGTATTTT
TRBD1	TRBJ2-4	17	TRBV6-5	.	CASSTRQGARSKNIQYF	TGTGCCAGCAGTACACGACAGGGGGCACGGTCCAAAAACATTCAGTACTTC
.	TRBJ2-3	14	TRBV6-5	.	CASGRQSSTDTQYF	TGTGCCAGCGGTAGACAGAGCAGCACAGATACGCAGTATTTT
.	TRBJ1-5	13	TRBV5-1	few	CASSYTGDQPQHF	TGCGCCAGCAGCTATACAGGAGATCAGCCCCAGCATTTT
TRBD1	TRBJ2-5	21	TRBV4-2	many	CASSPGQGNIVGTPYQETQYF	TGTGCCAGCAGCCCCGGACAGGGAAACATTGTGGGGACTCCGTACCAAGAGACCCAGTACTTC
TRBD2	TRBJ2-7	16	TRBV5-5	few	CASSLRASGISYEQYF	TGTGCCAGCAGCTTGAGGGCTAGCGGGATATCCTACGAGCAGTACTTC
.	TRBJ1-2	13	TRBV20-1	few	CSAKINGGYGYTF	TGCAGTGCTAAGATTAATGGGGGCTATGGCTACACCTTC
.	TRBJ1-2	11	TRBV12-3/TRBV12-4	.	CASSLTWGYTF	TGTGCCAGCAGTTTAACTTGGGGCTACACCTTC
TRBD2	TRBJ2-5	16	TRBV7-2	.	CASSFGGGPVRETQYF	TGTGCCAGCAGCTTCGGGGGGGGGCCAGTTCGAGAGACCCAGTACTTC
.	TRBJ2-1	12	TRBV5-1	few	CASSLLGVEQFF	TGCGCCAGCAGCTTGTTGGGGGTTGAGCAGTTCTTC
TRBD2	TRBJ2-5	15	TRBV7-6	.	CASTPSGADQETQYF	TGTGCCAGCACCCCTAGCGGGGCCGACCAAGAGACCCAGTACTTC
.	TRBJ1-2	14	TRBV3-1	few	CASSPRRTNYGYTF	TGTGCCAGCAGCCCCAGGAGAACTAACTATGGCTACACCTTC
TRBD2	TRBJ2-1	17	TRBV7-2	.	CASSLRGTLAAYNEQFF	TGTGCCAGCAGCTTGCGAGGGACACTAGCGGCCTACAATGAGCAGTTCTTC
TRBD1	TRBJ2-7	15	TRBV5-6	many	CASSLAPGQVIEQYF	TGTGCCAGCAGCTTGGCTCCGGGACAGGTTATCGAGCAGTACTTC
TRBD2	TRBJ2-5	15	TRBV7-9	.	CASSAGTSGGTTQYF	TGTGCCAGCAGCGCCGGGACTAGCGGGGGGACGACCCAGTACTTC
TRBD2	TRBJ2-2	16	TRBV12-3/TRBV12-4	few	CASKLAGGPNTGELFF	TGTGCCAGCAAACTAGCGGGGGGTCCGAACACCGGGGAGCTGTTTTTT
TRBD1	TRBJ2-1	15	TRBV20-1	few	CSAPSRDRVYNEQFF	TGCAGTGCCCCGTCCCGGGACAGGGTTTACAATGAGCAGTTCTTC
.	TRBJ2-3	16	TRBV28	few	CASSRGGGGDTDTQYF	TGTGCCAGCAGCCGAGGGGGTGGCGGAGACACAGATACGCAGTATTTT
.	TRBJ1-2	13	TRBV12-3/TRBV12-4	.	CASSFEVNYGYTF	TGTGCCAGCAGTTTTGAAGTTAACTATGGCTACACCTTC
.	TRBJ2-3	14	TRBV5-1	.	CDSSFGAVADTQYF	TGCGACAGCAGCTTCGGGGCCGTGGCAGATACGCAGTATTTT